Listed below are T cell receptor beta chains from one sample, sequenced in a study of cytomegalovirus exposure and HLA in healthy donors. The data were produced by immunoSEQ multiplex PCR, yet TCRdb's version contains in-frame clones alone and is incomplete. The sample gives almost 75,000 clones, roughly 80% of which show up once; under 3.5% is in the top ten. The specimen sequenced was PBMCs. The receptor source for this set is a man aged 25-45 years in good health and CMV-seronegative. The CDR3 runs from the conserved cysteine through the conserved F or W. D genes are given only for firm matches. Rows may omit the clone size; those that give it use once, few, many or a size class.

>.|TRBJ2-1|.|TRBV5-6
TGTGCCAGCAGCTTGCTACCAACCGACTTAAGCTCCTACAATGAGCAGTTCTTC
CASSLLPTDLSSYNEQFF
>medium-sized|TRBJ2-7|.|TRBV9
TGTGCCAGCAGCGCCGGGGACGGAGTTTTTAGCGGGCAGTACTTC
CASSAGDGVFSGQYF
>.|TRBJ2-2|TRBD2|TRBV9
TGTGCCAGCAGCGTAATAGAAATTCGGGGACTAGCGGAGATCACCGGGGAGCTGTTTTTT
CASSVIEIRGLAEITGELFF
>.|TRBJ1-5|.|TRBV7-9
TGTGCCAGCAGCTCGTTCGGGGGATTAAGCAATCAGCCCCAGCATTTT
CASSSFGGLSNQPQHF
>.|TRBJ2-3|TRBD2|TRBV7-7
TGTGCCAGCAGCTTAGAATCTCGACTAGCGGGAGAGGAGCGCACAGATACGCAGTATTTT
CASSLESRLAGEERTDTQYF
>.|TRBJ2-7|.|TRBV7-3
TGTGCCAGCAGCTTTCCAGGCTACGAGCAGTACTTC
CASSFPGYEQYF
>.|TRBJ2-7|.|TRBV7-2
TGTGCCAGCAGCTTAACTTCAGGAAACGAGCAGTACTTC
CASSLTSGNEQYF
>few|TRBJ2-3|TRBD2|TRBV7-9
TGTGCCAGCAGCTTAGGGAGCGGGGCATACTACAGCACAGATACGCAGTATTTT
CASSLGSGAYYSTDTQYF
>.|TRBJ2-2|.|TRBV4-1
TGCGCCAGCAGCCAAACTCTCAATGCGGCGGAATTATACACCGGGGAGCTGTTTTTT
CASSQTLNAAELYTGELFF
>.|TRBJ1-6|.|TRBV6-4
TGTGCCAGCAGTGAGATACAGGGAGTGGGATCACCCCTCCACTTT
CASSEIQGVGSPLHF
>.|TRBJ2-7|.|TRBV23-1
TGCGCCAGCAGTCATCAGGACAGTTACGAGCAGTACTTC
CASSHQDSYEQYF
>.|TRBJ2-5|TRBD1|TRBV28
TGTGCCAGCAGTGGGAGGGGGACAGGGGAAGAGACCCAGTACTTC
CASSGRGTGEETQYF
>.|TRBJ2-5|.|TRBV4-1
TGCGCCAGCAGCCAAGAACCGGGTCCCTACCAAGAGACCCAGTACTTC
CASSQEPGPYQETQYF
>.|TRBJ2-7|.|TRBV7-2
TGTGCCAGCAGCTCCAACTACGAGCAGTACTTC
CASSSNYEQYF
>.|TRBJ2-3|TRBD2|TRBV7-9
TGTGCCGGCGACCAAGCTAGCGGGAGCACAGATACGCAGTATTTT
CAGDQASGSTDTQYF
>few|TRBJ2-1|TRBD2|TRBV7-8
TGTGCCAGCAGCGCCAGAAGCGGGAGGGATTCATACAATGAGCAGTTCTTC
CASSARSGRDSYNEQFF
>few|TRBJ1-1|TRBD1|TRBV18
TGTGCCAGCTCACCGGGACAGGGGTTTGAAGCTTTCTTT
CASSPGQGFEAFF
>once|TRBJ1-4|.|TRBV5-1
TGCGCCAGCAGCTCCCGGGGAGGGGCAAGGGAAAAACTGTTTTTT
CASSSRGGAREKLFF
>.|TRBJ2-1|TRBD2|TRBV4-1
TGCGCCAGCAGCCAAGTTGGGGGACTAGCGGGAGGTTACAATGAGCAGTTCTTC
CASSQVGGLAGGYNEQFF
>.|TRBJ2-7|TRBD1|TRBV7-9
TGTGCCAGCAGCCCACGGGGCGGGACAGGATCCTACGAGCAGTACTTC
CASSPRGGTGSYEQYF
>.|TRBJ2-1|TRBD2|TRBV11-3
TGTGCCAGCAGACCCGTAGCGGGGATAATCGATGAGCAGTTCTTC
CASRPVAGIIDEQFF
>few|TRBJ1-3|TRBD1|TRBV6-4
TGTGCCAGCAGTGACTCGACAGGGGGTGGAAACACCATATATTTT
CASSDSTGGGNTIYF
>.|TRBJ1-3|.|TRBV5-1
TGCGCCAGCAGCTTGGGACAGTTGAGCTCTGGAAACACCATATATTTT
CASSLGQLSSGNTIYF
>.|TRBJ2-7|TRBD1|TRBV23-1
TGCGCCAGCAGTCAATCGAGGCCGGGACAGAAACCTTTCCTACCCCTGGCCTGCTACGAGCAGTACTTC
CASSQSRPGQKPFLPLACYEQYF
>.|TRBJ2-1|TRBD2|TRBV5-4
TGTGCCAGCAGCCATCGACTAGCGGGATCGGAGAATGAGCAGTTCTTC
CASSHRLAGSENEQFF